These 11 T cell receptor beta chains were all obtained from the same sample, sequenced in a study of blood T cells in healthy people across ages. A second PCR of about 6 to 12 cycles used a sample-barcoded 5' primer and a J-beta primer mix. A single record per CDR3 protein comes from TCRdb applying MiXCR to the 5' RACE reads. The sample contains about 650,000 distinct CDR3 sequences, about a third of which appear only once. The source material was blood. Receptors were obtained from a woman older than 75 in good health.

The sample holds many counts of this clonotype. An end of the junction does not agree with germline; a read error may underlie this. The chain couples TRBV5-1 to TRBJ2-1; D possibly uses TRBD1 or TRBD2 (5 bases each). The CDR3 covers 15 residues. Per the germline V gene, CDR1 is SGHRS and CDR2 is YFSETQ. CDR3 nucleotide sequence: TGTGCCAGCAGCTCGGATGGGGGTTCCTACAATGAGCAGTTCTTC. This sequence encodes CASSSDGGSYNEQFF. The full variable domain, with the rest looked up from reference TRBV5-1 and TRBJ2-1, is KAGVTQTPRYLIKTRGQQVTLSCSPISGHRSVSWYQQTPGQGLQFLFEYFSETQRNKGNFPGRFSGRQFSNSRSEMNVSTLELGDSALYLCASSSDGGSYNEQFFGPGTRLTVL.

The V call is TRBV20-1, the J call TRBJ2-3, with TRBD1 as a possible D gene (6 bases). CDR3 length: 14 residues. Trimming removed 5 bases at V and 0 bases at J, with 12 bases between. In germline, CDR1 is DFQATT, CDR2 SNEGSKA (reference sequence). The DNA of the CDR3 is TGCAGTGCTCCCCACAGGGTCAGCACAGATACGCAGTATTTT. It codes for CSAPHRVSTDTQYF.

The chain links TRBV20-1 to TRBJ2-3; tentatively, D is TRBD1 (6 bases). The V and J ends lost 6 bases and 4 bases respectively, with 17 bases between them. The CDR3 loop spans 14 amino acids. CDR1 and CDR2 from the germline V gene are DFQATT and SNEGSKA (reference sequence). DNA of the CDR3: TGCAGTGCAATATCGAGGGGGTTCCCAGATACGCAGTATTTT. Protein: CSAISRGFPDTQYF.

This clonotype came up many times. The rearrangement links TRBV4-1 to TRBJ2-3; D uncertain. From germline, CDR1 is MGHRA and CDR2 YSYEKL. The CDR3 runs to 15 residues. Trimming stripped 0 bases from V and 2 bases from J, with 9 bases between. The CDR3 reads CASSQDWAATDTQYF. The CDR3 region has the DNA TGCGCCAGCAGCCAAGATTGGGCAGCCACAGATACGCAGTATTTT.

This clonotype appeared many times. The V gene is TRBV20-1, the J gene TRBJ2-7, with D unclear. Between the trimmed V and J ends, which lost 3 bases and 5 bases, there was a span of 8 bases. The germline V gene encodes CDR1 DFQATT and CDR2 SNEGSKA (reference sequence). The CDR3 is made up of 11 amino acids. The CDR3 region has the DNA TGCAGTGCTAGGGCAAAGAACGAGCAGTACTTC. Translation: CSARAKNEQYF.

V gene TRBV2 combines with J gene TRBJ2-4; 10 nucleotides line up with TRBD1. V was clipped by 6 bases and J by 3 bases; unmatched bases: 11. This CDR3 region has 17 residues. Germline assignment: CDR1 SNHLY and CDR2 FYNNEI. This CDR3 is CASSPRRTGGHKNIQYF. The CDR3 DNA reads TGTGCCAGCAGCCCACGCCGGACAGGGGGTCACAAAAACATTCAGTACTTC.

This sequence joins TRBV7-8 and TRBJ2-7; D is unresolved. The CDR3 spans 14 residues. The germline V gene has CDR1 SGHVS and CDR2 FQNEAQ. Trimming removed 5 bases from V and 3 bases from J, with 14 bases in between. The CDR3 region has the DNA TGTGCCAGCAGCCCCATTAGGGTACACTACGAGCAGTACTTC. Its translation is CASSPIRVHYEQYF.

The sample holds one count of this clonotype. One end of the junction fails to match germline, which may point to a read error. This chain's CDR3 is CVSSQGPVETQYF. DNA for the CDR3: TGTGTCAGCAGTCAGGGACCGGTAGAGACCCAGTACTTC. The chain joins TRBV7-3 to TRBJ2-5; D is possibly TRBD1 or TRBD2 (5 bases each). This CDR3 region has 13 residues. Germline V gene sequence: CDR1 SGHTA, CDR2 FQGTGA.

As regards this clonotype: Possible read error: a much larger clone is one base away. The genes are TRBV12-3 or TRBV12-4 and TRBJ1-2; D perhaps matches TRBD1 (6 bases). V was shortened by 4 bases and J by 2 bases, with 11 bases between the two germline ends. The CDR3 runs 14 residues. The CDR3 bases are TGTGCCAGCAGTTCCATGGGGGGCAACTATGGCTACACCTTC. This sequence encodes CASSSMGGNYGYTF.

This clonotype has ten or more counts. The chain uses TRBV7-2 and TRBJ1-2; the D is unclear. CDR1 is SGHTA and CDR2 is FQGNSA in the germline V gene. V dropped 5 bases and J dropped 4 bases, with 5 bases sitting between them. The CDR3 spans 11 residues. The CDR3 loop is CASSPSYGYTF. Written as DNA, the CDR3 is TGTGCCAGCAGCCCCTCCTATGGCTACACCTTC.

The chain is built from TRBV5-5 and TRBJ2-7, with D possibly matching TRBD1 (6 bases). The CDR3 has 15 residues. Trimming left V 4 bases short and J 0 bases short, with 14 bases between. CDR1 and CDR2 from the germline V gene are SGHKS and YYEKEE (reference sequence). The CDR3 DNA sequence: TGTGCCAGCAGCAGCAGACAGGCGAGCTCCTACGAGCAGTACTTC. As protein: CASSSRQASSYEQYF.